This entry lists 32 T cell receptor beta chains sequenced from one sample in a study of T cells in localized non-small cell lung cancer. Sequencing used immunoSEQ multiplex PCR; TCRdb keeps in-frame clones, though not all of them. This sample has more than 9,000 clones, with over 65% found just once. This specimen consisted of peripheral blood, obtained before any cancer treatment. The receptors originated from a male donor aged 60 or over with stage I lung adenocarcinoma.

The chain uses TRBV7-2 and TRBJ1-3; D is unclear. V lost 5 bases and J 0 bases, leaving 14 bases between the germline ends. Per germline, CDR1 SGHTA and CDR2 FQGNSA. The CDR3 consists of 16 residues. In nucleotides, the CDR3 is TGTGCCAGCAGCCCGCGGACTTCCAGCTCTGGAAACACCATATATTTT. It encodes CASSPRTSSSGNTIYF.

The CDR3 DNA reads as TGCGCCAGCAGCCAAACTACAGGGGATTACTATGGCTACACCTTC. Protein: CASSQTTGDYYGYTF. The chain joins TRBV4-1 to TRBJ1-2; 7 nucleotides agree with TRBD1. Trimming removed 2 bases from V and 3 bases from J; junction bases left unmatched: 6. In germline, CDR1 is MGHRA, CDR2 YSYEKL. The CDR3 is 15 amino acids.

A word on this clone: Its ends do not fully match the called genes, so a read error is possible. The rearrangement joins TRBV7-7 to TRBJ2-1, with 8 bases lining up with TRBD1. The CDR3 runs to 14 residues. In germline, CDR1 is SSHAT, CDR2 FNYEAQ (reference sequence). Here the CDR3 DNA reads TGTGCTAGCAGCCTTGGGACAGGTAAAAATGAGCAGTTCTTC. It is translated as CASSLGTGKNEQFF.

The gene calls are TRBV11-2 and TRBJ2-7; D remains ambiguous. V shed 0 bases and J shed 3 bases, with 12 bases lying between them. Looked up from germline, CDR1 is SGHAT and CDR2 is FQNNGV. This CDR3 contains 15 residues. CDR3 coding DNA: TGTGCCAGCAGCTTAGAAGTGGGATCTCTCTACGAGCAGTACTTC. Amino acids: CASSLEVGSLYEQYF.

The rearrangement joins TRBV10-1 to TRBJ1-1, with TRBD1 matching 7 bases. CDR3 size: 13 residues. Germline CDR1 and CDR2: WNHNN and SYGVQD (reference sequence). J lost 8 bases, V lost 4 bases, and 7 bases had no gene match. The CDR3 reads CASSGQGGREAFF. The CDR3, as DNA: TGCGCCAGCAGTGGGCAGGGGGGGCGCGAAGCTTTCTTT.

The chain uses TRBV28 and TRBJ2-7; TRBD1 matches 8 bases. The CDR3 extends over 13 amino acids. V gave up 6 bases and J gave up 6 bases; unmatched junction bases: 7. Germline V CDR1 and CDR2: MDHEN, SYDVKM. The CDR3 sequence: CASRPDRVREQYF. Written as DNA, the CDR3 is TGTGCCAGCAGGCCGGACAGGGTCCGCGAGCAGTACTTC.

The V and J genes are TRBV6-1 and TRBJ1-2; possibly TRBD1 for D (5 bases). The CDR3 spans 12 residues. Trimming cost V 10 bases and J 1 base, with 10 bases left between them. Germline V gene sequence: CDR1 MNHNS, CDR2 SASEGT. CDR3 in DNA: TGTGCCACCCAGACAGTTAACTATGGCTACACCTTC. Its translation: CATQTVNYGYTF.

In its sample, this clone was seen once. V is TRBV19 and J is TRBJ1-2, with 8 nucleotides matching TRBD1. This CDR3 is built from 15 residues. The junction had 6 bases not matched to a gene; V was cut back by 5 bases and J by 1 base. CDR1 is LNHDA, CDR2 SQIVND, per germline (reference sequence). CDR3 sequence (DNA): TGTGCCAGTAGTGCGCAGGGGGCGGGTAACTATGGCTACACCTTC. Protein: CASSAQGAGNYGYTF.

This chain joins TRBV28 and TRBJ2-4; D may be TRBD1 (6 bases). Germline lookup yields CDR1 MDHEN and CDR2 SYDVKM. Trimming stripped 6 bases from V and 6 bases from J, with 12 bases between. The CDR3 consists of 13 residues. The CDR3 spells CASRASGANIQYF. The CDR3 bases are TGTGCCAGCAGAGCGTCAGGGGCAAACATTCAGTACTTC.

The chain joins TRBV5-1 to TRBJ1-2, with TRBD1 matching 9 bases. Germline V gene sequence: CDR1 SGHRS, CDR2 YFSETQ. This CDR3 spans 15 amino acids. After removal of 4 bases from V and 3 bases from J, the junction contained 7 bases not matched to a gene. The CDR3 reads CASSQSGQGHYGYTF. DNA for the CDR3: TGCGCCAGCAGCCAGTCGGGACAGGGCCACTATGGCTACACCTTC.

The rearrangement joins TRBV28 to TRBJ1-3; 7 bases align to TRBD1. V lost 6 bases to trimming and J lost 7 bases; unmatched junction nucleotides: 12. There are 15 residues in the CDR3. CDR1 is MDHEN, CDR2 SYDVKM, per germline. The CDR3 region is CASSRQPGQRNTIYF. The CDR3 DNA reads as TGTGCCAGCAGCAGACAACCGGGACAGAGGAACACCATATATTTT. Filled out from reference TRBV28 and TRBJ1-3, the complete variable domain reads DVKVTQSSRYLVKRTGEKVFLECVQDMDHENMFWYRQDPGLGLRLIYFSYDVKMKEKGDIPEGYSVSREKKERFSLILESASTNQTSMYLCASSRQPGQRNTIYFGEGSWLTVV.

CDR3 amino acids: CASSGFSVSSFKVFF. The CDR3 DNA reads as TGTGCCAGCAGTGGTTTCTCGGTTTCCAGTTTTAAGGTGTTTTTT. The chain is built from TRBV2 and TRBJ1-4, with D uncertain. CDR1 and CDR2 (germline): SNHLY, FYNNEI. V was trimmed by 4 bases and J by 15 bases, leaving 24 bases between them. The CDR3 extends over 15 amino acids.

This CDR3 reads CASSLGGTGGPKYNEQFF. Written as DNA, the CDR3 is TGTGCCAGCAGCTTAGGGGGAACCGGGGGCCCGAAATACAATGAGCAGTTCTTC. This chain joins TRBV11-3 and TRBJ2-1, with D perhaps assigned TRBD1 or TRBD2 (6 bases each). Trimming removed 1 base at V and 4 bases at J, with 20 bases between. The CDR3 contains 18 residues. Per the germline V gene, CDR1 is SGHNT and CDR2 is YENEEA.

The CDR3 nucleotides read TGTGCCAGCAGTTTCAATCTACTTCAGCCCCAGCATTTT. As protein: CASSFNLLQPQHF. This chain links TRBV27 with TRBJ1-5; D unresolved. This CDR3 spans 13 amino acids. Trimming removed 3 bases at V and 6 bases at J, with 9 bases between. Germline V gene lookup returns CDR1 MNHEY and CDR2 SMNVEV (reference sequence).

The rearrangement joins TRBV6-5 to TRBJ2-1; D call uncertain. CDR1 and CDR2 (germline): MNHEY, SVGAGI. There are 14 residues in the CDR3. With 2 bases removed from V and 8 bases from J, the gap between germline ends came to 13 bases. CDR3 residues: CASSYRAFRDEQFF. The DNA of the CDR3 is TGTGCCAGCAGTTACAGGGCTTTTCGGGATGAGCAGTTCTTC.

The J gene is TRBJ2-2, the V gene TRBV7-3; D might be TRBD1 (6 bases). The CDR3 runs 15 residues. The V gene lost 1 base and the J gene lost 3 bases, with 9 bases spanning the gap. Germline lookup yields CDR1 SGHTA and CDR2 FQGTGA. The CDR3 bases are TGTGCCAGCAGCTTAAAGGGGGACCACACCGGGGAGCTGTTTTTT. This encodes CASSLKGDHTGELFF.

The DNA for the CDR3 is TGTGCCAGCAGCAGTGTTGGGGGGTCGAACACTGAAGCTTTCTTT. Its translation is CASSSVGGSNTEAFF. The J gene is TRBJ1-1, the V gene TRBV7-9; D might be TRBD1 (5 bases). Trimming took 5 bases from V and 1 from J, leaving 14 bases between them. The CDR3 loop spans 15 amino acids. Per the germline V gene, CDR1 is SEHNR and CDR2 is FQNEAQ (reference sequence).

The CDR3 reads CASSSDRGGSYGYTF. CDR3 coding DNA: TGCGCCAGCAGCTCCGACAGGGGGGGGTCCTATGGCTACACCTTC. The chain is built from TRBV5-1 and TRBJ1-2, with TRBD1 matching over 9 bases. The CDR3 loop spans 15 amino acids. The J segment lost 4 bases and the V segment lost 3 bases, leaving 7 bases of the junction unmatched. Germline V gene sequence: CDR1 SGHRS, CDR2 YFSETQ.

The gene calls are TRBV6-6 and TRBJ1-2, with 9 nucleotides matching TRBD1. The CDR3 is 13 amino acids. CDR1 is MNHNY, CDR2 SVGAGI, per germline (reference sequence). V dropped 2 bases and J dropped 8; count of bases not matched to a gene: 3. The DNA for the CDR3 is TGTGCCAGCAGTTACGACAGGGGGAGCGGCTACACCTTC. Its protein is CASSYDRGSGYTF.

CDR3 residues: CASRFRQAYSYEQYF. The CDR3 coding sequence is TGTGCCAGCAGGTTTAGACAGGCCTACTCCTACGAGCAGTACTTC. This chain joins TRBV6-1 and TRBJ2-7; D may be TRBD1 (6 bases). The CDR3 spans 15 residues. CDR1 MNHNS and CDR2 SASEGT come from the germline V gene. V shed 6 bases and J shed 0 bases, with 15 bases lying between them.

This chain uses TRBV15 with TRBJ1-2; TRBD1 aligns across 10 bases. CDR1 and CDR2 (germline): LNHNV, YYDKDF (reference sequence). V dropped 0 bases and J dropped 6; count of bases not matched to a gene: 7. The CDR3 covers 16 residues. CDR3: CATSRDGTGEIHGYTF. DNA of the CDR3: TGTGCCACCAGCAGAGATGGGACAGGGGAGATACATGGCTACACCTTC.

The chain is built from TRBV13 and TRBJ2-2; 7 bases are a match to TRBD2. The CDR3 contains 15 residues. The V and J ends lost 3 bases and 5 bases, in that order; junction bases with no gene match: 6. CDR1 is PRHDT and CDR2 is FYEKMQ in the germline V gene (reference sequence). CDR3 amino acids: CASSLSGTQTGELFF. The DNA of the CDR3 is TGTGCCAGCAGCTTGAGCGGGACCCAAACCGGGGAGCTGTTTTTT.

The CDR3 nucleotides read TGTGCCAGCTTCGGACAGACCCTTTCCTCTGGAAACACCATATATTTT. Translating it yields CASFGQTLSSGNTIYF. The chain carries TRBV18 and TRBJ1-3; a possible D gene is TRBD1 (6 bases). V lost 7 bases, J lost 0 bases, and 16 bases lay in between. CDR1 KGHSH and CDR2 LQKENI come from the germline V gene. There are 16 residues in the CDR3.

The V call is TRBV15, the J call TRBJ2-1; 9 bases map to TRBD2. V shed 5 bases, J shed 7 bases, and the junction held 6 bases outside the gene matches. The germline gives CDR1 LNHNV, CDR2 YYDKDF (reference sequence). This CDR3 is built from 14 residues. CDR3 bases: TGTGCCACCAGCCTGTTAGCGGGGGTGAATGAGCAGTTCTTC. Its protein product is CATSLLAGVNEQFF. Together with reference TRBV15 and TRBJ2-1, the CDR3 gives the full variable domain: DAMVIQNPRYQVTQFGKPVTLSCSQTLNHNVMYWYQQKSSQAPKLLFHYYDKDFNNEADTPDNFQSRRPNTSFCFLDIRSPGLGDTAMYLCATSLLAGVNEQFFGPGTRLTVL.

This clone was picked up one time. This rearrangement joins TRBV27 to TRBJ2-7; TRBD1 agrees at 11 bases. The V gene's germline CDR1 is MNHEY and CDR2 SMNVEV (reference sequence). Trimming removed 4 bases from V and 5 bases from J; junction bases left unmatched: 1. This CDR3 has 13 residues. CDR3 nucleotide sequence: TGTGCCAGCAGTTGGGGACAGGGGGACGAGCAGTACTTC. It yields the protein CASSWGQGDEQYF.

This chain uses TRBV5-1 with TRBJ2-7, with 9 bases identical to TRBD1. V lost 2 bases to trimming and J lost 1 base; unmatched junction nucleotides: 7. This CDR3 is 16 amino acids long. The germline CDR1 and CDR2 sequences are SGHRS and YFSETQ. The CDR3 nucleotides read TGCGCCAGCAGCTTCCCTTCGACAGGGGGTTCCTACGAGCAGTACTTC. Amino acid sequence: CASSFPSTGGSYEQYF.

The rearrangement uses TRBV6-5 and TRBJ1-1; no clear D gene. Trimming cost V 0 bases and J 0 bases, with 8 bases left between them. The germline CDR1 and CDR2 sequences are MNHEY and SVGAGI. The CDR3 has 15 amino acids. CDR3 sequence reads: CASSYSLVMNTEAFF. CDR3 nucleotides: TGTGCCAGCAGTTACTCGTTAGTGATGAACACTGAAGCTTTCTTT.

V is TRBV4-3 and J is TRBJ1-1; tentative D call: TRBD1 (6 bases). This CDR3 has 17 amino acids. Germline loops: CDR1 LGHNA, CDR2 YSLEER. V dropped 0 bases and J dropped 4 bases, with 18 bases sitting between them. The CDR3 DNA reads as TGCGCCAGCAGCCAAGATACTCTCCAGGGGAGGAGCACTGAAGCTTTCTTT. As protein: CASSQDTLQGRSTEAFF.

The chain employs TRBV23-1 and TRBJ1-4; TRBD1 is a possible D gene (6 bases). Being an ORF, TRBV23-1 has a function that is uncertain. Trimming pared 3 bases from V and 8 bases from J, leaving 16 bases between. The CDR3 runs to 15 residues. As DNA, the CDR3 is TGCGCCAGCAGTCATTTCAGGGGCCGCCAAGAAAAACTGTTTTTT. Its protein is CASSHFRGRQEKLFF.

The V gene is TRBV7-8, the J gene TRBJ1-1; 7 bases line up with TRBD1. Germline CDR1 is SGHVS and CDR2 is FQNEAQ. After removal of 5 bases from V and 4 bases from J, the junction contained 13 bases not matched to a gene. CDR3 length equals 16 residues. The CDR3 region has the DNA TGTGCCAGCAGCGTAATAGCAGGGGGTTTGGGCACTGAAGCTTTCTTT. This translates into CASSVIAGGLGTEAFF.

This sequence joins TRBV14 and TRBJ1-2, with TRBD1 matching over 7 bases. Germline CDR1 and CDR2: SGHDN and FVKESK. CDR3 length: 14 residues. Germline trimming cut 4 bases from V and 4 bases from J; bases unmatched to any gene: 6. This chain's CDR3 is CASSPSTGSYGYTF. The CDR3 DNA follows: TGTGCCAGCAGCCCTTCGACAGGGAGCTATGGCTACACCTTC.

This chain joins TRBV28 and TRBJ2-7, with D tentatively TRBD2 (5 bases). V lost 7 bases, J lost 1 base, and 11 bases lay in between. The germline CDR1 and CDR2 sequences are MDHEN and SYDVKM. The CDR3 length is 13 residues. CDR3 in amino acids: CASTSGESYEQYF. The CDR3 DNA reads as TGTGCCAGCACCTCCGGGGAGTCCTACGAGCAGTACTTC.